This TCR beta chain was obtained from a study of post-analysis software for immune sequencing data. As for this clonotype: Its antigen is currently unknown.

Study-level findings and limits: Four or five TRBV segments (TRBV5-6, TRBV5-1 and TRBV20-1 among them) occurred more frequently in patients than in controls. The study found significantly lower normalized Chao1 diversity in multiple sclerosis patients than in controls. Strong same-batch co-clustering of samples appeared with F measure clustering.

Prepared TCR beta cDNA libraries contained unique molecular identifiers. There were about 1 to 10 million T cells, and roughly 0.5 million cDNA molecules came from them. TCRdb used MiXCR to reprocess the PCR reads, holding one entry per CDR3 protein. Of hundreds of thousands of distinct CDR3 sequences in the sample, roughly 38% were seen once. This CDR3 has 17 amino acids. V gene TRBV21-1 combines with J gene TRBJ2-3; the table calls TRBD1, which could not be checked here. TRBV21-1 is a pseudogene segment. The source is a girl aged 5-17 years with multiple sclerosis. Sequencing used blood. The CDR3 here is CACPGQGTSTSTDTQYF. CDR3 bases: TGTGCCTGTCCGGGACAGGGGACTTCCACTAGCACAGATACGCAGTATTTT.